These T cell receptor beta chains were read from a single sample in a study of identical twins. A single record per CDR3 protein comes from TCRdb applying MiXCR to the 5' RACE reads. The data contain around 230,000 distinct CDR3 sequences, less than 10% of them seen just once; the ten biggest clones take up roughly 5%. The source material was memory (CD45RO+) T cells sorted from blood. These receptors were obtained from a woman under 30 in good health. The CDR3 runs from the conserved cysteine through the conserved F or W. A D gene is named only where the DNA matches it firmly. Expanded clones are given a class, and other clones once, few, many or no size at all.

v_gene,j_gene,d_gene,abundance,CDR3aa,CDR3nt
TRBV5-1,TRBJ2-3,TRBD2,few,CASSFKSGGDTQYF,TGCGCCAGCAGCTTTAAGAGCGGGGGGGATACGCAGTATTTT
TRBV20-1,TRBJ2-5,TRBD2,few,CSALRPTSGQETQYF,TGCAGTGCCCTCCGGCCGACTAGCGGACAAGAGACCCAGTACTTC
TRBV10-3,TRBJ2-3,-,few,CAISTRQGLTDTQYF,TGTGCCATCAGTACCAGACAGGGACTCACAGATACGCAGTATTTT
TRBV18,TRBJ2-2,TRBD1,-,CASSSYGTVTGELFF,TGTGCCAGCTCAAGTTATGGGACAGTCACCGGGGAGCTGTTTTTT
TRBV7-9,TRBJ1-3,-,few,CASSFIGPSGNTIYF,TGTGCCAGCAGCTTCATCGGACCCTCTGGAAACACCATATATTTT
TRBV20-1,TRBJ1-2,-,-,CSAREGQEYGYTF,TGCAGTGCTAGAGAGGGGCAGGAGTATGGCTACACCTTC
TRBV7-3,TRBJ2-5,-,many,CASSLGPGGETQYF,TGTGCCAGCAGCTTGGGGCCTGGGGGAGAGACCCAGTACTTC
TRBV12-3/TRBV12-4,TRBJ1-2,-,many,CASSLRGDGYTF,TGTGCCAGCAGTTTAAGGGGCGATGGCTACACCTTC
TRBV11-2,TRBJ2-7,TRBD2,few,CASSRKGLAGDIVGEQYF,TGTGCCAGCAGCCGCAAAGGGCTAGCGGGAGATATTGTAGGCGAGCAGTACTTC
TRBV7-2,TRBJ2-3,-,-,CASSWGADTQYF,TGTGCCAGCAGCTGGGGGGCAGATACGCAGTATTTT
TRBV20-1,TRBJ1-4,-,-,CSATASEGVIFEKLFF,TGCAGTGCTACGGCTTCAGAGGGGGTAATTTTTGAAAAACTGTTTTTT
TRBV7-2,TRBJ2-3,-,-,CASSRQRNTQYF,TGTGCCAGCAGTCGACAGCGGAATACGCAGTATTTT
TRBV20-1,TRBJ2-3,TRBD2,-,CSARGGSGSTDTQYF,TGCAGTGCTAGAGGGGGTAGCGGGAGCACAGATACGCAGTATTTT
TRBV20-1,TRBJ2-1,TRBD2,few,CSAREVAGVRFEQFF,TGCAGTGCTAGAGAGGTAGCGGGAGTCAGGTTTGAGCAGTTCTTC
TRBV19,TRBJ2-1,TRBD2,-,CASREEVAGSTEQFF,TGTGCCAGTAGAGAGGAGGTAGCGGGAAGTACTGAGCAGTTCTTC
TRBV20-1,TRBJ1-5,-,few,CSASGTGNQPQHF,TGCAGTGCTAGCGGGACGGGCAATCAGCCCCAGCATTTT
TRBV2,TRBJ2-7,TRBD1,-,CARRDRVTYEQYF,TGTGCCAGACGGGACAGGGTAACATACGAGCAGTACTTC
TRBV6-1,TRBJ1-3,-,-,CASSPEGRGAGNTIYF,TGTGCCAGCAGTCCCGAGGGTAGAGGGGCTGGAAACACCATATATTTT
TRBV20-1,TRBJ2-1,TRBD2,many,CSAPGLASSYNEQFF,TGCAGTGCTCCCGGACTAGCTTCGTCCTACAATGAGCAGTTCTTC
TRBV6-5,TRBJ1-1,-,many,CASSYGGLLNTEAFF,TGTGCCAGCAGTTACGGCGGACTTTTGAACACTGAAGCTTTCTTT
TRBV9,TRBJ1-5,TRBD1,few,CASSTSGGPQHF,TGTGCCAGCAGCACCTCAGGGGGGCCCCAGCATTTT
TRBV19,TRBJ1-5,-,-,CASMKGAANQPQHF,TGTGCCAGTATGAAAGGGGCAGCTAATCAGCCCCAGCATTTT
TRBV20-1,TRBJ2-1,-,-,CSARDMATTHNEQFF,TGCAGTGCTAGAGATATGGCTACTACCCACAATGAGCAGTTCTTC
TRBV27,TRBJ2-7,TRBD2,-,CASSSRLAGFQEQYF,TGTGCCAGCAGTTCAAGACTAGCGGGATTTCAAGAGCAGTACTTC
TRBV7-9,TRBJ2-1,TRBD2,many,CASSLWGGSYNEQFF,TGTGCCAGCAGCTTATGGGGGGGCTCCTACAATGAGCAGTTCTTC
TRBV28,TRBJ1-2,TRBD1,many,CASSQGARGYTF,TGTGCCAGCAGTCAGGGGGCGCGTGGCTACACCTTC
TRBV20-1,TRBJ1-2,-,many,CSARKSGVIKGYTF,TGCAGTGCTAGAAAAAGCGGCGTCATAAAGGGCTACACCTTC